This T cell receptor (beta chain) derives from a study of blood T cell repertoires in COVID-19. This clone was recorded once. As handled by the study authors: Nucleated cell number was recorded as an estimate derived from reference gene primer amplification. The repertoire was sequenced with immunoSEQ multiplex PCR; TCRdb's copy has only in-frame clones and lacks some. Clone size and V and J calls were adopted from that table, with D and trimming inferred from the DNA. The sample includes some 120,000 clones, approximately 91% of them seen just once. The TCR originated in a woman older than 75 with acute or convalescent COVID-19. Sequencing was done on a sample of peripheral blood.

The CDR3 reads CASGRADTQYF. For the CDR3, the DNA is TGTGCCAGCGGGAGGGCAGATACGCAGTATTTT. The chain employs TRBV7-8 and TRBJ2-3; 7 bases match TRBD2. CDR3 length: 11 amino acids. Trimming removed 8 bases from V and 4 bases from J; junction bases left unmatched: 0. Germline CDR1 is SGHVS and CDR2 is FQNEAQ.